This T cell receptor (beta chain) was profiled in a study of blood T cell repertoires in COVID-19. Turning to the study itself: Samples came from the United States, Italy and Spain, spanning acute and convalescent COVID-19. PBMCs, B-cell-depleted T cells, or T cells were the source of the cDNA or gDNA that made up the material.

Authors' analysis steps: Counts of nucleated cells, estimated from reference gene primer amplification, were obtained. The data were produced by immunoSEQ multiplex PCR, yet TCRdb's version contains in-frame clones alone and is incomplete. That table furnishes V, J and clone size, whereas the DNA furnished D and trimming. The sample includes approximately 400,000 clones, around 90% of them seen just once. Looked up from germline, CDR1 is SEHNR and CDR2 is FQNEAQ (reference sequence). This CDR3 comprises 19 residues. Trimming at V came to 1 base and at J to 0 bases, leaving 13 bases not matched to a gene.

The material sequenced was peripheral blood. V is TRBV7-9 and J is TRBJ2-5; the match to TRBD2 covers 8 bases. The clonotype originates from a man in his forties or fifties with acute or convalescent COVID-19. CDR3: CASSLVLLAVPFYQETQYF. In DNA, the CDR3 is TGTGCCAGCAGCTTAGTCCTACTAGCGGTGCCTTTTTACCAAGAGACCCAGTACTTC.